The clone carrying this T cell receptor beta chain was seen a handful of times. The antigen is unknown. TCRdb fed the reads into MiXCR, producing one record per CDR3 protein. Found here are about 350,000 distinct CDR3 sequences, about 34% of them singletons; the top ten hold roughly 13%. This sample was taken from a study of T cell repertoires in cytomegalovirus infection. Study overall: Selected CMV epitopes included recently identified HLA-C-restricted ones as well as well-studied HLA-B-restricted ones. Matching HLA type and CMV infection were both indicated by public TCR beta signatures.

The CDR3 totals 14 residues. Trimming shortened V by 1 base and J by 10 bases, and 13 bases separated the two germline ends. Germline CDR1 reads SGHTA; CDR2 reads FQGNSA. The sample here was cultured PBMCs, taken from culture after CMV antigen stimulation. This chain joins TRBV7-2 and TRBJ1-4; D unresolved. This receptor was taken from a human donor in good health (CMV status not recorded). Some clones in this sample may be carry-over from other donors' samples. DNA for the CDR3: TGTGCCAGCAGCTTAGGGGTGCGGGATCGAAAACTGTTTTTT. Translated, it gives CASSLGVRDRKLFF.